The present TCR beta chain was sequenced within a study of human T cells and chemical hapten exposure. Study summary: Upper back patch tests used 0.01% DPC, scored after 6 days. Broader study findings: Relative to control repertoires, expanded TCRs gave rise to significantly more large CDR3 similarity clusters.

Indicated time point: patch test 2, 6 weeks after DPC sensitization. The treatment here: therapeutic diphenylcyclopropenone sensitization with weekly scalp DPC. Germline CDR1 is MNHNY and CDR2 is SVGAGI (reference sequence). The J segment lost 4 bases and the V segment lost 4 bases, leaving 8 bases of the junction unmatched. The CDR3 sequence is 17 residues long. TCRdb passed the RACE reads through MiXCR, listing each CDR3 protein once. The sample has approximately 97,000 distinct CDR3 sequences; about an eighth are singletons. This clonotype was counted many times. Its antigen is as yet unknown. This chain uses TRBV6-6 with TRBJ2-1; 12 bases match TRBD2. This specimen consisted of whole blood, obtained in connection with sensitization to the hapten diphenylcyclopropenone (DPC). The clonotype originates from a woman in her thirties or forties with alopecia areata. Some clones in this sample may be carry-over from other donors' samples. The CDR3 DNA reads TGTGCCAGCAGTTCCATTCACGGACTAGCGGGGTACAATGAGCAGTTCTTC. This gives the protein CASSSIHGLAGYNEQFF.